A single sample is the source of the 17 T cell receptor beta chains below, sequenced in a study of T cells after yellow fever vaccination. Each CDR3 protein is one row after TCRdb ran MiXCR on the 5' RACE reads. The sample has nearly 350,000 distinct CDR3 sequences, 8.1% seen once. The sequenced sample was PBMCs, obtained more than 35 days after the first yellow fever vaccination. Source of these receptors: a man aged 18 to 29 who received the YFV17D yellow fever vaccine.

This clonotype was seen only once. The V gene is TRBV20-1, the J gene TRBJ2-5, with D tentatively TRBD2 (6 bases). The CDR3 totals 12 residues. Trimming left V 6 bases short and J 10 bases short, with 18 bases between. Germline V gene data show CDR1 as DFQATT and CDR2 as SNEGSKA (reference sequence). The CDR3 nucleotides read TGCAGTGCGTTTAGGGGAGGAGAGGTCCAGTACTTC. Translated, it gives CSAFRGGEVQYF.

The table lists this clonotype with a few counts. The V gene is TRBV27, the J gene TRBJ2-2; 7 nucleotides agree with TRBD1. CDR1 and CDR2 from the germline V gene are MNHEY and SMNVEV (reference sequence). V lost 6 bases, J lost 3 bases, and 7 bases stayed unmatched. The CDR3 loop spans 15 amino acids. CDR3 nucleotide sequence: TGTGCCAGCAGACGGTGGGGACAGCACACCGGGGAGCTGTTTTTT. Translating it yields CASRRWGQHTGELFF.

At least ten counts were recorded for this clonotype. The chain employs TRBV4-2 and TRBJ2-2, with TRBD1 matching over 7 bases. From germline, CDR1 is LGHNA and CDR2 YNFKEQ. The CDR3 consists of 15 residues. V trimming: 3 bases; J trimming: 5 bases; junction bases outside the gene matches: 6. The CDR3 nucleotides read TGTGCCAGCAGCCATCCGGGACAGATTACCGGGGAGCTGTTTTTT. Amino acids: CASSHPGQITGELFF.

This clonotype showed up just a few times. The V and J genes are TRBV4-1 and TRBJ1-2, with D hard to call. Germline V gene lookup returns CDR1 MGHRA and CDR2 YSYEKL. The CDR3 runs to 14 residues. V lost 0 bases and J 11 bases, leaving 16 bases between the germline ends. CDR3 loop: CASSQDIVDSNYTF. CDR3 DNA sequence: TGCGCCAGCAGCCAAGATATAGTGGACTCTAATTACACCTTC.

The table lists this clonotype with a few counts. The CDR3 sequence is CASILARGVVETQYF. The DNA of the CDR3 is TGTGCCAGCATCTTGGCGCGGGGGGTCGTGGAGACCCAGTACTTC. The genes are TRBV2 and TRBJ2-5; TRBD2 matches at 8 bases. The CDR3 runs 15 residues. Germline loops: CDR1 SNHLY, CDR2 FYNNEI. The trim removed 7 bases at V and 5 bases at J, leaving 12 bases unmatched.

V usage is TRBV20-1 and J usage is TRBJ1-1; D not certain. Germline V gives CDR1 DFQATT, CDR2 SNEGSKA (reference sequence). V was trimmed by 0 bases and J by 1 base, leaving 18 bases between them. The CDR3 is 17 residues long. The CDR3 DNA sequence: TGCAGTGCTAGAGATCCCAGAGACACTCCTGAGAACACTGAAGCTTTCTTT. It translates to CSARDPRDTPENTEAFF.

This clonotype has just a few counts. The chain links TRBV18 to TRBJ2-2, with a tentative D call TRBD2 (6 bases). Germline CDR1 is KGHSH and CDR2 is LQKENI. The CDR3 runs 17 residues. The ends were cut back, 2 bases at V and 2 bases at J, with 15 bases in the middle. In DNA, the CDR3 is TGTGCCAGCTCACCATTGGGGCCTAGCGTAAACACCGGGGAGCTGTTTTTT. Translation: CASSPLGPSVNTGELFF.

This clonotype was counted only a few times. The CDR3 region is CASSGPSGTYNEQFF. DNA for the CDR3: TGTGCCAGCAGCGGGCCTAGCGGGACCTACAATGAGCAGTTCTTC. The V gene is TRBV9, the J gene TRBJ2-1; 9 bases match TRBD2. There are 15 residues in the CDR3. Germline lookup yields CDR1 SGDLS and CDR2 YYNGEE. Germline trimming cut 3 bases from V and 2 bases from J; bases unmatched to any gene: 3.

The J gene is TRBJ1-2, the V gene TRBV5-6; 10 bases fit TRBD1. This CDR3 region has 15 residues. Losses at the gene ends were 4 bases for V and 3 bases for J; bases not matched to a gene: 6. Germline V gives CDR1 SGHDT, CDR2 YYEEEE. The CDR3 DNA is TGTGCCAGCAGCGAACGACAGGGGGCCCACTATGGCTACACCTTC. Amino acid sequence: CASSERQGAHYGYTF.

The chain joins TRBV5-8 to TRBJ2-5; no firm D call. The CDR3 has 13 amino acids. Germline V gene lookup returns CDR1 SGHTS and CDR2 YDEGEE. V was trimmed by 2 bases and J by 4 bases, leaving 9 bases between them. CDR3 bases: TGTGCCAGCAGCTTTTCAGATATAGAGACCCAGTACTTC. Translating it yields CASSFSDIETQYF.

This clonotype was detected only a few times. The chain carries TRBV6-5 and TRBJ2-7; D is uncertain. CDR3 length equals 14 residues. The germline V and J ends were trimmed by 0 bases and 6 bases, with 12 bases remaining between them. Looked up from germline, CDR1 is MNHEY and CDR2 is SVGAGI. CDR3 sequence: CASSYSGDASEQYF. In nucleotides, the CDR3 is TGTGCCAGCAGTTACTCTGGAGACGCCTCCGAGCAGTACTTC.

V gene TRBV2 combines with J gene TRBJ1-1, with D possibly TRBD1 on 5 matching bases. This CDR3 has 14 residues. The germline V gene encodes CDR1 SNHLY and CDR2 FYNNEI. Trimming took off 11 bases at V and 5 bases at J, with 21 bases between the two ends. CDR3 DNA: TGTGCCGGTCGTCAGGTAAGGGGAAGGACTGAAGCTTTCTTT. This gives the protein CAGRQVRGRTEAFF.

This clonotype counts as medium-sized. V and J are TRBV5-1 and TRBJ2-5; 7 nucleotides agree with TRBD1. Germline V lookup: CDR1 SGHRS, CDR2 YFSETQ. The J segment lost 2 bases and the V segment lost 4 bases, leaving 2 bases of the junction unmatched. The CDR3 is made up of 13 amino acids. The CDR3 DNA follows: TGCGCCAGCAGCGGGACAGCGCAAGAGACCCAGTACTTC. It translates to CASSGTAQETQYF.

This clonotype was counted between two and nine times. The chain uses TRBV7-2 and TRBJ1-2; D remains ambiguous. Germline V gives CDR1 SGHTA, CDR2 FQGNSA. V was cut by 4 bases and J by 6 bases, with 9 bases left in between. This CDR3 comprises 12 residues. CDR3 loop: CASSSAGDGYTF. In DNA, the CDR3 is TGTGCCAGCAGCTCCGCAGGAGATGGCTACACCTTC. Filled out from reference TRBV7-2 and TRBJ1-2, the complete variable domain reads GAGVSQSPSNKVTEKGKDVELRCDPISGHTALYWYRQSLGQGLEFLIYFQGNSAPDKSGLPSDRFSAERTGGSVSTLTIQRTQQEDSAVYLCASSSAGDGYTFGSGTRLTVV.

This clonotype was counted between two and nine times. The gene calls are TRBV3-1 and TRBJ2-2; 14 bases align to TRBD2. V shed 5 bases and J 0 bases; nucleotides not matched to a gene: 5. Germline V gene sequence: CDR1 LGHDT, CDR2 YNNKEL (reference sequence). The CDR3 length is 18 residues. This CDR3 reads CASSFGLAGGPNTGELFF. CDR3 DNA sequence: TGTGCCAGCAGCTTCGGACTAGCGGGGGGCCCGAACACCGGGGAGCTGTTTTTT.

This clonotype came up a few times. The V call is TRBV5-1, the J call TRBJ2-1, with TRBD1 matching over 8 bases. The CDR3 length is 17 residues. J was trimmed by 0 bases and V by 4 bases; bases with no gene match: 9. In germline, CDR1 is SGHRS, CDR2 YFSETQ. The CDR3 nucleotides are TGCGCCAGCAGCACAGGACAGGGATCAAGCTCCTACAATGAGCAGTTCTTC. Translated, it gives CASSTGQGSSSYNEQFF. The whole variable domain, filled in from reference TRBV5-1 and TRBJ2-1, reads KAGVTQTPRYLIKTRGQQVTLSCSPISGHRSVSWYQQTPGQGLQFLFEYFSETQRNKGNFPGRFSGRQFSNSRSEMNVSTLELGDSALYLCASSTGQGSSSYNEQFFGPGTRLTVL.

This clonotype was observed a handful of times. This chain uses TRBV6-1 with TRBJ2-1; D is perhaps TRBD2 (5 bases). Trimming removed 5 bases at V and 9 bases at J, with 14 bases between. The CDR3 loop spans 13 amino acids. The V gene's germline CDR1 is MNHNS and CDR2 SASEGT. The DNA of the CDR3 is TGTGCCAGCAGTCGCCCGGGGTCGGTTGAGCAGTTCTTC. This gives the protein CASSRPGSVEQFF.